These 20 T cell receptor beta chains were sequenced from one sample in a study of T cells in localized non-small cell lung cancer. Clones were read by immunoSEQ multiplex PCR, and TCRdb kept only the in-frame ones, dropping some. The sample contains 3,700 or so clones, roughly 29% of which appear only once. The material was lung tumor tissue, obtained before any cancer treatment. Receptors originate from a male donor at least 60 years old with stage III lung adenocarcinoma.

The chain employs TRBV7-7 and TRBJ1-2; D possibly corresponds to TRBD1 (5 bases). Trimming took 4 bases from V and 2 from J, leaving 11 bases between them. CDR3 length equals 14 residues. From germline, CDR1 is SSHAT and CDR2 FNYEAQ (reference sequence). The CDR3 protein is CASSSGVLNYGYTF. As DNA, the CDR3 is TGTGCCAGCAGCTCGGGGGTTCTCAACTATGGCTACACCTTC.

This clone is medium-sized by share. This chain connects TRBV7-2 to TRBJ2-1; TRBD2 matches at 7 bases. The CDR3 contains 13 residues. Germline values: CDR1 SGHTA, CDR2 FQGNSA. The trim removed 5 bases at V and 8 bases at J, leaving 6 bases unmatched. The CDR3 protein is CASSPWGGDEQFF. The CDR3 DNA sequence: TGTGCCAGCAGCCCATGGGGGGGGGATGAGCAGTTCTTC.

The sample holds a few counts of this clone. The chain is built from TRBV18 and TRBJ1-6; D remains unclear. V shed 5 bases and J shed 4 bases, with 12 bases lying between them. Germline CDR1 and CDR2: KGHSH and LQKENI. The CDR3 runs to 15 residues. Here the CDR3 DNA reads TGTGCCAGCTCAGCCTCTGGTTCTTATAATTCACCCCTCCACTTT. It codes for CASSASGSYNSPLHF.

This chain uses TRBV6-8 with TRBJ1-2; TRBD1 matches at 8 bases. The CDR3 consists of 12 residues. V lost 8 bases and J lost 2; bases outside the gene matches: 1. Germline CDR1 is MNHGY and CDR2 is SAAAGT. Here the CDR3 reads CASGQGNYGYTF. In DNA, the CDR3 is TGTGCCAGCGGACAGGGAAACTATGGCTACACCTTC.

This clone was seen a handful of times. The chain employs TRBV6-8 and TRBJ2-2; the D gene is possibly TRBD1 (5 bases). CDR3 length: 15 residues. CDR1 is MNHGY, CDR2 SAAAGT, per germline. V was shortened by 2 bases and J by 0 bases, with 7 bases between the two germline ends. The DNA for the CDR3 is TGTGCCAGCAGTTACGCAGGGTCGAACACCGGGGAGCTGTTTTTT. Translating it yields CASSYAGSNTGELFF.

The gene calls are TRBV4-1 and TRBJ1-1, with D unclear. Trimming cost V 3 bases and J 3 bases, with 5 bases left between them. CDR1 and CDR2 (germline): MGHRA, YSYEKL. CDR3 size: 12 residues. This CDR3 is CASSQGYTEAFF. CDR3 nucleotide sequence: TGCGCCAGCAGCCAGGGGTACACTGAAGCTTTCTTT.

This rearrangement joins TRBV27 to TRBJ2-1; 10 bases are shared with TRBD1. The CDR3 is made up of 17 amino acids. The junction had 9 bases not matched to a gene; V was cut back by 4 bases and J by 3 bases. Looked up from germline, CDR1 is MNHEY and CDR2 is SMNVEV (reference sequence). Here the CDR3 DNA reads TGTGCCAGCAGTTCCCGGGACAGGGGATGGCTCTACAATGAGCAGTTCTTC. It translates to CASSSRDRGWLYNEQFF.

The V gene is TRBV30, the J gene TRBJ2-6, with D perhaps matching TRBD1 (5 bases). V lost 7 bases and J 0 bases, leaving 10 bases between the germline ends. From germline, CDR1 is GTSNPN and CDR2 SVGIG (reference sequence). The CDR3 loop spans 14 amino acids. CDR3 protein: CASDTISGANVLTF. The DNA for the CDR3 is TGTGCCTCGGACACCATCTCTGGGGCCAACGTCCTGACTTTC.

The CDR3 here is CSVEMSGDQPQHF. As DNA, the CDR3 is TGCAGCGTTGAAATGTCAGGGGACCAGCCCCAGCATTTT. The rearrangement links TRBV29-1 to TRBJ1-5; D is perhaps TRBD1 (6 bases). From germline, CDR1 is SQVTM and CDR2 ANQGSEA. There are 13 residues in the CDR3. V was clipped by 2 bases and J by 7 bases, with 12 bases between them.

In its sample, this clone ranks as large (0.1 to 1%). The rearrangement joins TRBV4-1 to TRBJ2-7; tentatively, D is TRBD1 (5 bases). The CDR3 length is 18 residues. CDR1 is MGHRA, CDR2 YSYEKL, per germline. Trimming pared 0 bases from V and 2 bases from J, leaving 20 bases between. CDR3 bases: TGCGCCAGCAGCCAAGATCCGGTCACTGACAGCGTGACCTACGAGCAGTACTTC. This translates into CASSQDPVTDSVTYEQYF.

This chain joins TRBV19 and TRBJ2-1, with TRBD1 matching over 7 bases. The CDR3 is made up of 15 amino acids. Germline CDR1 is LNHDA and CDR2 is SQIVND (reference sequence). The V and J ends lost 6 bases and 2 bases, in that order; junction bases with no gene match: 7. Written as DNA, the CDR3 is TGTGCCAGTAGCGACAGGGAATCCCCCTACAATGAGCAGTTCTTC. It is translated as CASSDRESPYNEQFF.

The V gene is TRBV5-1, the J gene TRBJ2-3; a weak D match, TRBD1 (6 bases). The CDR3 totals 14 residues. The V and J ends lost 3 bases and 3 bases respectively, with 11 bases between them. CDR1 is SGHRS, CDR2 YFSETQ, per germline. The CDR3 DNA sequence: TGCGCCAGCAGCTCAGGACAGAGGACAGATACGCAGTATTTT. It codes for CASSSGQRTDTQYF.

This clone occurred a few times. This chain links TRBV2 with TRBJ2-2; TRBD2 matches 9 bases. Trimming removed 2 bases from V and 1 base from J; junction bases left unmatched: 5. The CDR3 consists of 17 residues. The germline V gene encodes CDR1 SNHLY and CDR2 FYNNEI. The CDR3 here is CASSELSGGVNTGELFF. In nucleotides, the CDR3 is TGTGCCAGCAGTGAACTTAGCGGGGGAGTGAACACCGGGGAGCTGTTTTTT.

CDR3 nucleotide sequence: TGCGCCAGCAGTGATTCTCCGGGGGGTGCGGTAGATACGCAGTATTTT. The encoded protein is CASSDSPGGAVDTQYF. The chain is built from TRBV10-2 and TRBJ2-3; 7 positions agree with TRBD2. CDR3 size: 16 residues. The V and J ends lost 3 bases and 5 bases, in that order; junction bases with no gene match: 11. The germline V gene has CDR1 WSHSY and CDR2 SAAADI.

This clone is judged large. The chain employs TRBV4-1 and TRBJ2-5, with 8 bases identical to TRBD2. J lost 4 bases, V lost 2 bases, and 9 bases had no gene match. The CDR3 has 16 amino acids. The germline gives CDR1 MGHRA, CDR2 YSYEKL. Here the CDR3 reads CASSQRSGGGRETQYF. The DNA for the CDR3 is TGCGCCAGCAGCCAAAGGAGCGGGGGCGGGAGAGAGACCCAGTACTTC.

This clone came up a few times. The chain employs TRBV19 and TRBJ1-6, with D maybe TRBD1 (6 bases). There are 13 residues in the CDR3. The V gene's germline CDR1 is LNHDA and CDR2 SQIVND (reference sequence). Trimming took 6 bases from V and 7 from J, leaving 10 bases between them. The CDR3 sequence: CASRQGSNSPLHF. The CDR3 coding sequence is TGTGCCAGTAGACAGGGTTCCAATTCACCCCTCCACTTT.

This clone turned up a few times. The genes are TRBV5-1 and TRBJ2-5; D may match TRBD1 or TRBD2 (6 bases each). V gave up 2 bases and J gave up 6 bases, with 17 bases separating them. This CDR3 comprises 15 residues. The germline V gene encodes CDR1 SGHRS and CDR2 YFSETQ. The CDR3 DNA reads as TGCGCCAGCAGCTTCGTGGGGGGCCTCCAGAAGACCCAGTACTTC. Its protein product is CASSFVGGLQKTQYF.

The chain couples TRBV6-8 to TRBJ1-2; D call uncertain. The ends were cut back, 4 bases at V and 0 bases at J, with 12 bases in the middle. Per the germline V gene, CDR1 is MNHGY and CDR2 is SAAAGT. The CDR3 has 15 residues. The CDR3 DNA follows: TGTGCCAGCAGTTTACCGGCAGGAGCTAACTATGGCTACACCTTC. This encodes CASSLPAGANYGYTF.

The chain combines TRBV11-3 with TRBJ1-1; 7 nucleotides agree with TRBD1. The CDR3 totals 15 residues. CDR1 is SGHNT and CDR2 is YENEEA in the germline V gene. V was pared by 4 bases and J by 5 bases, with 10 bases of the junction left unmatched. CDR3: CASSWDGTEGTEAFF. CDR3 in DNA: TGTGCCAGCAGCTGGGACGGGACAGAGGGGACTGAAGCTTTCTTT.

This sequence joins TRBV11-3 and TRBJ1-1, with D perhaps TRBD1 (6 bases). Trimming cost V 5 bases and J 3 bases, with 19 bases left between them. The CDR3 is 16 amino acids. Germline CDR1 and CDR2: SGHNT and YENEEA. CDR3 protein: CASSRTFRGGDTEAFF. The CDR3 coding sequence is TGTGCCAGCAGCCGTACCTTCAGGGGTGGGGACACTGAAGCTTTCTTT.